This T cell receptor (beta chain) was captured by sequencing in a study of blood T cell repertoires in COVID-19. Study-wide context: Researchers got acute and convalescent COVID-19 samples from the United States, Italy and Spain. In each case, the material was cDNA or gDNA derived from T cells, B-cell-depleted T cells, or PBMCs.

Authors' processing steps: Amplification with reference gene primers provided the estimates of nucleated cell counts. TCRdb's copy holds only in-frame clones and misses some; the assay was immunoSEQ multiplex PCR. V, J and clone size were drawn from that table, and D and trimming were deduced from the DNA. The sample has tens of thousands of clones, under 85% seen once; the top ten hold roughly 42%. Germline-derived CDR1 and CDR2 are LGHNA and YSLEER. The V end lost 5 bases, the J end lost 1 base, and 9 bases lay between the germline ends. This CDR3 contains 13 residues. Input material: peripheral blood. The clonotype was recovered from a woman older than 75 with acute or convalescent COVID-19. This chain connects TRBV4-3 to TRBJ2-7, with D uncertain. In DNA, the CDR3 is TGCGCCAGCAGCGCCTCAGGTTCCTACGAGCAGTACTTC. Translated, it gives CASSASGSYEQYF.